One sample yielded the 20 T cell receptor beta chains listed below, sequenced in a study of regulatory T cells in long-lasting Graves disease. Library construction for TCR beta used iRepertoire HTBI primers and Arm-PCR of CDR3 regions. A single record per CDR3 protein comes from TCRdb applying MiXCR to the multiplex PCR reads. The sample yields approximately 400,000 distinct CDR3 sequences, around 11% seen once. Regarding time point: newly diagnosed GD, antithyroid drugs for less than 3 months. Scientists built the TCR library using RNA that was extracted from PBMCs. This same sample was also taken into another study, of T cells in Graves' hyperthyroidism and ophthalmopathy.

The sequenced sample was peripheral blood mononuclear cells (PBMCs), obtained at new diagnosis, from a patient treated with antithyroid drugs. The receptor set was obtained from a woman between 18 and 30 years old with Graves disease.

This clonotype was seen repeatedly, ten times or more. The chain has TRBV6-1 and TRBJ1-2; weak D call: TRBD1 (5 bases). CDR1 is MNHNS, CDR2 SASEGT, per germline. The CDR3 contains 15 residues. V was clipped by 5 bases and J by 2 bases, with 15 bases between them. CDR3 bases: TGTGCCAGCAGTCTCCGGGACGCGATAAACTATGGCTACACCTTC. It specifies CASSLRDAINYGYTF.

In this sample, this clonotype turned up a few times. The genes are TRBV20-1 and TRBJ1-6, with a weak D call TRBD1 (6 bases). V lost 0 bases and J lost 7, with 7 bases in between. This CDR3 spans 13 amino acids. CDR1 is DFQATT, CDR2 SNEGSKA, per germline (reference sequence). The CDR3 DNA sequence: TGCAGTGCTAGAGAAGACAGGAATTCACCCCTCCACTTT. It specifies CSAREDRNSPLHF.

This clonotype was picked up many times. The chain couples TRBV7-9 to TRBJ1-1; D is unclear. The germline V gene encodes CDR1 SEHNR and CDR2 FQNEAQ (reference sequence). There are 13 residues in the CDR3. The V end was cut by 5 bases, the J end by 3 bases, with 10 bases between. CDR3 sequence reads: CASSGRLDTEAFF. CDR3 bases: TGTGCCAGCAGCGGACGCCTAGACACTGAAGCTTTCTTT.

This clonotype was found many times. This chain uses TRBV3-1 with TRBJ2-7; 9 bases are shared with TRBD2. CDR1 is LGHDT, CDR2 YNNKEL, per germline (reference sequence). The trim removed 4 bases at V and 4 bases at J, leaving 8 bases unmatched. The CDR3 consists of 15 residues. The CDR3 sequence: CASSLRGRAQYEQYF. Written as DNA, the CDR3 is TGTGCCAGCAGCCTGCGCGGGAGGGCCCAGTACGAGCAGTACTTC.

This chain connects TRBV27 to TRBJ2-7; D is perhaps TRBD1 (6 bases). Germline CDR1 reads MNHEY; CDR2 reads SMNVEV (reference sequence). Trimming removed 5 bases at V and 3 bases at J, with 17 bases between. The CDR3 covers 15 residues. For the CDR3, the DNA is TGTGCCAGCAGTGAGGCAGGGAAGGGGGACTACGAGCAGTACTTC. It translates to CASSEAGKGDYEQYF.

The chain employs TRBV7-9 and TRBJ2-5, with unresolved D. The V gene lost 1 base and the J gene lost 5 bases, with 8 bases spanning the gap. The germline CDR1 and CDR2 sequences are SEHNR and FQNEAQ (reference sequence). The CDR3 runs 13 residues. This CDR3 reads CASSLVQVETQYF. Written as DNA, the CDR3 is TGTGCCAGCAGCTTAGTCCAGGTGGAGACCCAGTACTTC.

The V gene is TRBV4-1, the J gene TRBJ2-7; a weak D match, TRBD1 (6 bases). CDR3 length: 14 amino acids. The germline CDR1 and CDR2 sequences are MGHRA and YSYEKL. V was trimmed by 4 bases and J by 7 bases, leaving 17 bases between them. CDR3 DNA: TGCGCCAGCAGCCCCTATGGGGACATTCAAGAGCAGTACGTC. As protein: CASSPYGDIQEQYV.

In regard to this clonotype: Just one base apart from a much larger clone, this may be a read error. CDR3: CASSHLASYNTGELFF. CDR3 bases: TGTGCCAGCAGTCACTTGGCCTCGTATAACACCGGGGAGCTGTTTTTT. The chain is built from TRBV6-2 or TRBV6-3 and TRBJ2-2; the D is unclear. Germline loops: CDR1 MNHEY, CDR2 SVGEGT. V was pared by 5 bases and J by 2 bases, with 15 bases between. The CDR3 spans 16 residues.

This clonotype occurred a few times. The rearrangement uses TRBV19 and TRBJ2-7, with TRBD1 matching 8 bases. Per germline, CDR1 LNHDA and CDR2 SQIVND (reference sequence). The CDR3 is made up of 17 amino acids. Germline trimming cut 3 bases from V and 6 bases from J; bases unmatched to any gene: 16. In DNA form, the CDR3 reads TGTGCCAGTAGTATTTATTTAGGGCTTGACAGGGGAGGCGAGCAGTACGTC. This encodes CASSIYLGLDRGGEQYV.

This clonotype has a handful of counts. The chain carries TRBV4-2 and TRBJ1-6, with 10 nucleotides matching TRBD1. This CDR3 has 16 amino acids. V was clipped by 4 bases and J by 7 bases; unmatched bases: 7. Germline CDR1 and CDR2: LGHNA and YNFKEQ. The CDR3 sequence is CASSPFTGQGNSPLHF. The CDR3 DNA reads as TGTGCCAGCAGCCCATTCACGGGACAGGGGAATTCACCCCTCCACTTT.

The chain employs TRBV28 and TRBJ2-5, with D unclear. The CDR3 is 13 residues long. V gave up 3 bases and J gave up 3 bases, with 8 bases separating them. Germline V lookup: CDR1 MDHEN, CDR2 SYDVKM. CDR3 sequence reads: CASSFAWEETQYF. The DNA for the CDR3 is TGTGCCAGCAGTTTCGCCTGGGAAGAGACCCAGTACTTC. Combining the CDR3 with reference TRBV28 and TRBJ2-5 gives the whole variable domain DVKVTQSSRYLVKRTGEKVFLECVQDMDHENMFWYRQDPGLGLRLIYFSYDVKMKEKGDIPEGYSVSREKKERFSLILESASTNQTSMYLCASSFAWEETQYFGPGTRLLVL.

This clonotype was detected many times. This sequence joins TRBV30 and TRBJ2-2, with 7 bases lining up with TRBD2. The V and J ends lost 3 bases and 4 bases, in that order; junction bases with no gene match: 5. In germline, CDR1 is GTSNPN, CDR2 SVGIG (reference sequence). The CDR3 consists of 14 residues. CDR3 coding DNA: TGTGCCTGGAGGGGAGGGGCGGGCACCGGGGAGCTGTTTTTT. Encoded protein: CAWRGGAGTGELFF. Full variable domain (rest looked up from reference TRBV30 and TRBJ2-2): SQTIHQWPATLVQPVGSPLSLECTVEGTSNPNLYWYRQAAGRGLQLLFYSVGIGQISSEVPQNLSASRPQDRQFILSSKKLLLSDSGFYLCAWRGGAGTGELFFGEGSRLTVL.

This clonotype was detected ten times or more. This rearrangement joins TRBV6-2 or TRBV6-3 to TRBJ2-5; D is ambiguous. CDR3 size: 13 residues. Trimming took off 6 bases at V and 6 bases at J, with 14 bases between the two ends. CDR1 and CDR2 from the germline V gene are MNHEY and SVGEGT. CDR3 nucleotides: TGTGCCAGCAGCGTCAGCTGGAGAAAGACCCAGTACTTC. Its translation is CASSVSWRKTQYF.

In this sample, this clonotype turned up many times. The chain joins TRBV6-2 or TRBV6-3 to TRBJ2-1; 11 nucleotides align to TRBD2. V trimming: 5 bases; J trimming: 5 bases; junction bases outside the gene matches: 5. CDR1 is MNHEY, CDR2 SVGEGT, per germline. CDR3 size: 15 residues. CDR3 DNA: TGTGCCAGCAGTGTAGCGGGGGGGCGGCACAATGAGCAGTTCTTC. It translates to CASSVAGGRHNEQFF.

There are many counts of this clonotype. Written as DNA, the CDR3 is TGCAGTGCTAGAGATCAGGCTAGATTAGCCTACGAGCAGTACTTC. Its protein product is CSARDQARLAYEQYF. The chain recombines TRBV20-1 with TRBJ2-7; no clear D gene. Germline V gene sequence: CDR1 DFQATT, CDR2 SNEGSKA (reference sequence). Trimming took off 0 bases at V and 2 bases at J, with 14 bases between the two ends. This CDR3 has 15 residues.

This clonotype was observed a few times. V gene TRBV28 combines with J gene TRBJ2-3, with D possibly called TRBD1 or TRBD2 (5 bases each). This CDR3 has 16 residues. Trimming shortened V by 1 base and J by 3 bases, and 14 bases separated the two germline ends. The germline V gene encodes CDR1 MDHEN and CDR2 SYDVKM. As DNA, the CDR3 is TGTGCCAGCAGTTTATATGTGGGGGTTGAGACAGATACGCAGTATTTT. This encodes CASSLYVGVETDTQYF.

This clonotype was recorded many times. V and J are TRBV19 and TRBJ1-1; D gene unclear. Trimming removed 6 bases at V and 1 base at J, with 15 bases between. In germline, CDR1 is LNHDA, CDR2 SQIVND (reference sequence). The CDR3 extends over 15 amino acids. The CDR3 DNA follows: TGTGCCAGTAGATCCCTCGAAAAGGGGAACACTGAAGCTTTCTTT. It specifies CASRSLEKGNTEAFF.

The genes are TRBV7-9 and TRBJ2-2; 8 positions agree with TRBD1. The V segment lost 4 bases and the J segment 2 bases; nucleotides outside the gene matches: 3. Germline V gene lookup returns CDR1 SEHNR and CDR2 FQNEAQ (reference sequence). This CDR3 contains 15 residues. CDR3 region: CASSSGQVNTGELFF. The CDR3, as DNA: TGTGCCAGCAGCTCGGGACAGGTTAACACCGGGGAGCTGTTTTTT.

Many counts were recorded for this clonotype. The V and J genes are TRBV7-9 and TRBJ2-2, with 9 bases matching TRBD2. V dropped 7 bases and J dropped 6; count of bases not matched to a gene: 6. Germline lookup yields CDR1 SEHNR and CDR2 FQNEAQ (reference sequence). The CDR3 length is 14 residues. In nucleotides, the CDR3 is TGTGCCAGCATCCCCATAGCGGGAGCCGGGGAGCTGTTTTTT. Translating it yields CASIPIAGAGELFF.

The table lists this clonotype with many counts. This chain's CDR3 is CSVDDGTQPGNTQYF. Here the CDR3 DNA reads TGCAGCGTCGACGACGGGACGCAGCCGGGGAATACGCAGTATTTT. The genes are TRBV29-1 and TRBJ2-3; D may correspond to TRBD1 or TRBD2 (5 bases each). Germline V gene data show CDR1 as SQVTM and CDR2 as ANQGSEA. The CDR3 is 15 amino acids. V lost 6 bases to trimming and J lost 7 bases, with 23 bases between them.